This passage covers 23 T cell receptor beta chains from one sample sequenced in a study of cytomegalovirus exposure and HLA in healthy donors. 13 Jbeta primers and 60 Vbeta primers were used for the PCR. The method was immunoSEQ multiplex PCR; TCRdb's version includes in-frame clones alone and lacks a portion of them. The sample records around 200,000 clones, roughly 77% being singletons. The sequenced sample consisted of PBMCs. These receptors all stem from a man aged 25 to 40 in good health and CMV-seropositive.

V is TRBV28 and J is TRBJ2-7, with D unclear. V dropped 5 bases and J dropped 0 bases, with 20 bases sitting between them. Germline CDR1 and CDR2: MDHEN and SYDVKM. The CDR3 is 17 residues long. CDR3 bases: TGTGCCAGCAGTCTCCAAGGTGGAGCCTCGAGCTCCTACGAGCAGTACTTC. This translates into CASSLQGGASSSYEQYF.

This clone has just a few counts. The rearrangement uses TRBV7-3 and TRBJ1-1; TRBD1 aligns across 8 bases. J was trimmed by 3 bases and V by 8 bases; bases with no gene match: 5. Germline-derived CDR1 and CDR2 are SGHTA and FQGTGA. This CDR3 is 13 amino acids long. The CDR3 DNA is TGTGCCAGCGGCCAACAGGGGGACACTGAAGCTTTCTTT. Translation gives CASGQQGDTEAFF.

V and J are TRBV27 and TRBJ2-7, with 8 bases aligning to TRBD2. The ends lost 5 bases at V and 2 bases at J; junction bases unmatched: 11. Germline CDR1 reads MNHEY; CDR2 reads SMNVEV (reference sequence). The length of the CDR3 is 16 residues. The CDR3 here is CASSQRSGSGTYEQYF. The CDR3 DNA sequence: TGTGCCAGCAGTCAGCGAAGCGGGAGTGGGACCTACGAGCAGTACTTC.

This clone has only a few counts. J is TRBJ1-3 and V is TRBV27, with a possible D match to TRBD1 (6 bases). This CDR3 spans 14 amino acids. Germline CDR1 and CDR2: MNHEY and SMNVEV (reference sequence). V was shortened by 6 bases and J by 4 bases, with 13 bases between the two germline ends. This CDR3 is CASRRGAEGNTIYF. The CDR3 coding sequence is TGTGCCAGCAGGCGGGGGGCAGAAGGAAACACCATATATTTT.

This sequence joins TRBV11-1 and TRBJ1-3; tentative D call: TRBD1 (5 bases). Deletions cut 6 bases from V and 2 bases from J, with 17 bases between. The CDR3 contains 16 residues. The V gene's germline CDR1 is SGHAT and CDR2 FQDESV (reference sequence). CDR3 bases: TGTGCCAGCAGACAACGGGGGTTTACGACTGGAAACACCATATATTTT. It yields the protein CASRQRGFTTGNTIYF. Together with reference TRBV11-1 and TRBJ1-3, the CDR3 gives the full variable domain: EAEVAQSPRYKITEKSQAVAFWCDPISGHATLYWYRQILGQGPELLVQFQDESVVDDSQLPKDRFSAERLKGVDSTLKIQPAELGDSAMYLCASRQRGFTTGNTIYFGEGSWLTVV.

The chain is built from TRBV21-1 and TRBJ1-2. TRBV21-1 is a known pseudogene. This CDR3 has 15 residues. This CDR3 is CASSGPTGGDDGYTF. CDR3 in DNA: TGTGCCAGCAGCGGACCGACTGGAGGGGACGATGGCTACACCTTC.

The rearrangement uses TRBV7-2 and TRBJ2-7; 10 bases line up with TRBD1. This CDR3 is built from 14 residues. Germline V lookup: CDR1 SGHTA, CDR2 FQGNSA. J was trimmed by 3 bases and V by 5 bases; bases with no gene match: 4. The CDR3 spells CASSIDRGLYEQYF. The CDR3 region has the DNA TGTGCCAGCAGCATAGACAGGGGGCTCTACGAGCAGTACTTC.

V gene TRBV7-6 combines with J gene TRBJ2-5; 11 positions match TRBD2. The germline V gene has CDR1 SGHVS and CDR2 FNYEAQ. The length of the CDR3 is 16 residues. J lost 2 bases, V lost 5 bases, and 7 bases had no gene match. The CDR3 nucleotides read TGTGCCAGCAGCAGAAAGGGACTAGCGGATCAAGAGACCCAGTACTTC. This translates into CASSRKGLADQETQYF.

The V gene is TRBV4-2, the J gene TRBJ2-2, with 8 bases aligning to TRBD1. CDR3 length equals 16 residues. Unmatched junction bases numbered 5, after V lost 1 base and J lost 4 bases. CDR1 and CDR2 from the germline V gene are LGHNA and YNFKEQ. In DNA form, the CDR3 reads TGTGCCAGCAGCCAAGCCCAGGGGGCTGGCACCGGGGAGCTGTTTTTT. Translation gives CASSQAQGAGTGELFF.

In its sample, this clone was seen once. V and J are TRBV4-1 and TRBJ1-5; D is unclear. Germline V lookup: CDR1 MGHRA, CDR2 YSYEKL. Trimming cost V 0 bases and J 4 bases, with 16 bases left between them. This CDR3 is 17 amino acids long. This CDR3 reads CASSQDRSGKPNQPQHF. CDR3 DNA: TGCGCCAGCAGCCAAGATCGGTCCGGGAAACCAAATCAGCCCCAGCATTTT.

This clone has only a few counts. This chain connects TRBV27 to TRBJ1-6, with 8 bases aligning to TRBD1. CDR3 length: 15 residues. V was pared by 5 bases and J by 7 bases, with 7 bases of the junction left unmatched. Germline V gives CDR1 MNHEY, CDR2 SMNVEV (reference sequence). The CDR3 DNA reads as TGTGCCAGCAGTATAACAGGGGGGGGAAATTCACCCCTCCACTTT. It codes for CASSITGGGNSPLHF.

The chain recombines TRBV7-9 with TRBJ2-3, with TRBD1 as a possible D gene (5 bases). Deletions cut 9 bases from V and 9 bases from J, with 19 bases between. The germline V gene has CDR1 SEHNR and CDR2 FQNEAQ (reference sequence). CDR3 length equals 13 residues. CDR3 in DNA: TGTGCCAGTAAAACCGACAGCTCCGGCACGCAGTATTTT. Translation: CASKTDSSGTQYF. Combining the CDR3 with reference TRBV7-9 and TRBJ2-3 gives the whole variable domain DTGVSQNPRHKITKRGQNVTFRCDPISEHNRLYWYRQTLGQGPEFLTYFQNEAQLEKSRLLSDRFSAERPKGSFSTLEIQRTEQGDSAMYLCASKTDSSGTQYFGPGTRLTVL.

The chain uses TRBV5-4 and TRBJ2-3; D is possibly TRBD1 (5 bases). Germline loops: CDR1 SGHNT, CDR2 YYREEE (reference sequence). V was shortened by 4 bases and J by 5 bases, with 11 bases between the two germline ends. The CDR3 sequence is 13 residues long. CDR3 in DNA: TGTGCCAGCAGCGCAGGGCAGGGAGATACGCAGTATTTT. As protein: CASSAGQGDTQYF.

The gene calls are TRBV27 and TRBJ2-3; possibly TRBD2 for D (6 bases). Germline CDR1 and CDR2: MNHEY and SMNVEV (reference sequence). V lost 5 bases and J lost 1, with 16 bases in between. The CDR3 loop spans 16 amino acids. CDR3 in amino acids: CASSPLGDWRTDTQYF. The CDR3 bases are TGTGCCAGCAGTCCCCTCGGGGACTGGCGCACAGATACGCAGTATTTT.

V gene TRBV11-2 combines with J gene TRBJ1-2, with 8 positions matching TRBD1. Germline trimming cut 3 bases from V and 6 bases from J; bases unmatched to any gene: 9. Germline CDR1 and CDR2: SGHAT and FQNNGV. This CDR3 spans 15 amino acids. The CDR3 reads CASSLSTDRVNGYTF. In nucleotides, the CDR3 is TGTGCCAGCAGCTTGAGCACGGACAGGGTTAATGGCTACACCTTC.

The V and J genes are TRBV29-1 and TRBJ1-2; 8 bases agree with TRBD1. The V and J ends lost 6 bases and 3 bases, in that order; junction bases with no gene match: 6. The length of the CDR3 is 13 residues. Germline CDR1 SQVTM, CDR2 ANQGSEA. The CDR3 region has the DNA TGCAGCGTCCATAGGGACAGGTACTATGGCTACACCTTC. This codes for CSVHRDRYYGYTF.

The genes are TRBV19 and TRBJ2-3, with D perhaps matching TRBD2 (5 bases). V was trimmed by 4 bases and J by 0 bases, leaving 14 bases between them. The CDR3 length is 16 residues. The germline V gene has CDR1 LNHDA and CDR2 SQIVND (reference sequence). Here the CDR3 DNA reads TGTGCCAGTAGTACAGGACTGTCCTCTAGCACAGATACGCAGTATTTT. Its protein product is CASSTGLSSSTDTQYF.

The chain is built from TRBV19 and TRBJ2-7; D gene unclear. CDR1 and CDR2 (germline): LNHDA, SQIVND (reference sequence). Trimming cost V 3 bases and J 0 bases, with 6 bases left between them. CDR3 length equals 13 residues. As DNA, the CDR3 is TGTGCCAGTAGTATTGGCAACTCCTACGAGCAGTACTTC. It yields the protein CASSIGNSYEQYF.

This clone was seen more than once but under ten times. The chain uses TRBV2 and TRBJ2-3, with 10 bases that match TRBD2. The ends lost 5 bases at V and 1 base at J; junction bases unmatched: 3. The CDR3 covers 15 residues. Germline V gene lookup returns CDR1 SNHLY and CDR2 FYNNEI. In DNA, the CDR3 is TGTGCCAGCAGTCCTGGACTAGCGGGCACAGATACGCAGTATTTT. It translates to CASSPGLAGTDTQYF.

Only one count was recorded for this clone. The same CDR3 is also encoded by other DNA sequences in this sample. This rearrangement joins TRBV19 to TRBJ2-7, with D tentatively TRBD2 (5 bases). Germline V CDR1 and CDR2: LNHDA, SQIVND (reference sequence). The CDR3 sequence is 13 residues long. V lost 3 bases and J lost 3, with 9 bases in between. DNA for the CDR3: TGTGCCAGTAGTATCGTCAGCGGCTACGAGCAGTACTTC. This encodes CASSIVSGYEQYF.

The V and J genes are TRBV5-5 and TRBJ2-7; a possible D gene is TRBD2 (6 bases). With 0 bases removed from V and 6 bases from J, the gap between germline ends came to 13 bases. Germline loops: CDR1 SGHKS, CDR2 YYEKEE (reference sequence). CDR3 length: 14 residues. The CDR3 DNA reads TGTGCCAGCAGCTTGGGGGGCGGGGTCCGCGAGCAGTACTTC. This sequence encodes CASSLGGGVREQYF.

This chain joins TRBV4-1 and TRBJ2-5; D is possibly TRBD2 (5 bases). The CDR3 has 17 amino acids. V was trimmed by 0 bases and J by 0 bases, leaving 14 bases between them. Germline lookup yields CDR1 MGHRA and CDR2 YSYEKL. CDR3 residues: CASSQEGSGSDQETQYF. The DNA for the CDR3 is TGCGCCAGCAGCCAAGAAGGTTCGGGATCGGACCAAGAGACCCAGTACTTC.

A remark on this clone: One end of the junction is discordant with germline, which a read error may explain. The genes are TRBV10-3 and TRBJ1-1, with D unclear. The CDR3 consists of 13 residues. CDR1 ENHRY and CDR2 SYGVKD come from the germline V gene. The CDR3 is CASSYSGLTEAFF. The DNA for the CDR3 is TGTGCCAGCAGTTACTCGGGGTTGACTGAAGCTTTCTTT.